This entry lists 32 T cell receptor beta chains sequenced from one sample in a study of T cell repertoires in cytomegalovirus infection. One entry per CDR3 protein, called by TCRdb with MiXCR from the reads. The table includes approximately 770,000 distinct CDR3 sequences, 25% to 30% detected once. Antigens of these TCRs are unknown. Source: cultured CD8+ T cells from PBMCs, taken from culture after CMV antigen stimulation. The receptor source for this set is a human donor in good health (CMV status not recorded). Some clones in this sample may be carry-over from other donors' samples.

This clonotype turned up a few times. The rearrangement joins TRBV6-1 to TRBJ1-5; D might be TRBD1 (6 bases). Germline CDR1 MNHNS, CDR2 SASEGT. The CDR3 sequence is 14 residues long. Trimming pared 6 bases from V and 5 bases from J, leaving 14 bases between. The CDR3 loop reads CASSGRGGDQPQHF. The CDR3 DNA reads TGTGCCAGCAGCGGGAGGGGGGGTGATCAGCCCCAGCATTTT.

This clonotype was counted only a few times. J is TRBJ1-2 and V is TRBV7-9, with TRBD1 matching 10 bases. V lost 4 bases and J lost 3; bases outside the gene matches: 14. Germline lookup yields CDR1 SEHNR and CDR2 FQNEAQ (reference sequence). This CDR3 has 18 residues. CDR3 coding DNA: TGTGCCAGCAGCTCAACCGGGTTCCGGGACAGGGGAGACTATGGCTACACCTTC. This codes for CASSSTGFRDRGDYGYTF.

This clonotype was seen just once. In DNA, the CDR3 is TGTGCCAGCAGTTCGCCAGCAGGAAACACCATATATTTT. This codes for CASSSPAGNTIYF. The genes are TRBV6-1 and TRBJ1-3, with D unclear. Trimming stripped 5 bases from V and 4 bases from J, with 9 bases between. The CDR3 has 13 residues. The germline CDR1 and CDR2 sequences are MNHNS and SASEGT.

This clonotype was seen a handful of times. The gene calls are TRBV5-4 and TRBJ1-1; D is unresolved. Germline CDR1 and CDR2: SGHNT and YYREEE (reference sequence). Trimming removed 9 bases from V and 1 base from J, with 7 bases in between. The CDR3 runs to 11 residues. This CDR3 is CATNRNTEAFF. CDR3 sequence (DNA): TGTGCCACCAATCGGAACACTGAAGCTTTCTTT.

This clonotype was counted between two and nine times. The rearrangement joins TRBV7-9 to TRBJ2-5, with a weak D call TRBD1 (7 bases). From germline, CDR1 is SEHNR and CDR2 FQNEAQ (reference sequence). The CDR3 contains 14 residues. V was cut by 5 bases and J by 4 bases, with 14 bases left in between. The CDR3 DNA reads as TGTGCCAGCAGCCAGGGGGGATTTGGAGAGACCCAGTACTTC. Its protein is CASSQGGFGETQYF.

The chain employs TRBV20-1 and TRBJ1-2, with 7 bases fitting TRBD1. The CDR3 extends over 11 amino acids. Germline V gene lookup returns CDR1 DFQATT and CDR2 SNEGSKA (reference sequence). V lost 3 bases to trimming and J lost 9 bases; unmatched junction nucleotides: 4. CDR3 nucleotides: TGCAGTGCTAGGTACAGGGGAAGCTACACCTTC. Translating it yields CSARYRGSYTF.

This clonotype showed up just a few times. The rearrangement links TRBV29-1 to TRBJ2-1; D is ambiguous. Looked up from germline, CDR1 is SQVTM and CDR2 is ANQGSEA. V lost 4 bases and J lost 6, with 13 bases in between. The CDR3 loop spans 13 amino acids. The CDR3 protein is CSVGWGYANEQFF. DNA of the CDR3: TGCAGCGTTGGGTGGGGTTACGCCAATGAGCAGTTCTTC.

This rearrangement joins TRBV7-9 to TRBJ2-7, with a weak D call TRBD1 (6 bases). The V gene lost 1 base and the J gene lost 11 bases, with 24 bases spanning the gap. The CDR3 consists of 16 residues. The germline V gene has CDR1 SEHNR and CDR2 FQNEAQ (reference sequence). The CDR3 reads CASSLGPVGTRDKEYF. As DNA, the CDR3 is TGTGCCAGCAGCTTAGGCCCAGTAGGGACAAGAGATAAGGAGTACTTC.

The V call is TRBV5-5, the J call TRBJ2-1, with a tentative D call TRBD2 (6 bases). This CDR3 region has 15 residues. With 0 bases removed from V and 7 bases from J, the gap between germline ends came to 14 bases. Germline V gene sequence: CDR1 SGHKS, CDR2 YYEKEE (reference sequence). The CDR3 loop reads CASSLEVGGWNEQFF. The CDR3 bases are TGTGCCAGCAGCTTGGAGGTGGGGGGTTGGAATGAGCAGTTCTTC. Together with reference TRBV5-5 and TRBJ2-1, the CDR3 gives the full variable domain: DAGVTQSPTHLIKTRGQQVTLRCSPISGHKSVSWYQQVLGQGPQFIFQYYEKEERGRGNFPDRFSARQFPNYSSELNVNALLLGDSALYLCASSLEVGGWNEQFFGPGTRLTVL.

Here the CDR3 reads CASRKGNTEAFF. For the CDR3, the DNA is TGTGCCAGCCGAAAAGGGAACACTGAAGCTTTCTTT. This chain joins TRBV6-1 and TRBJ1-1, with D unresolved. CDR1 MNHNS and CDR2 SASEGT come from the germline V gene. The CDR3 has 12 residues. V dropped 8 bases and J dropped 1 base, with 8 bases sitting between them.

The chain is built from TRBV27 and TRBJ1-1; D uncertain. Germline values: CDR1 MNHEY, CDR2 SMNVEV (reference sequence). The CDR3 extends over 14 amino acids. V lost 5 bases and J 2 bases, leaving 12 bases between the germline ends. CDR3 DNA sequence: TGTGCCAGCAGTCCCAAGTGGGTTAACACTGAAGCTTTCTTT. It yields the protein CASSPKWVNTEAFF.

The V call is TRBV27, the J call TRBJ1-1; D not resolved. This CDR3 is 13 amino acids long. With 5 bases removed from V and 5 bases from J, the gap between germline ends came to 12 bases. Germline V CDR1 and CDR2: MNHEY, SMNVEV (reference sequence). The CDR3 protein is CASSPVLETEAFF. The CDR3, as DNA: TGTGCCAGCAGTCCGGTTCTCGAAACTGAAGCTTTCTTT.

The table lists this clonotype with a few counts. V is TRBV27 and J is TRBJ2-7; weak D call: TRBD1 (5 bases). The germline V gene has CDR1 MNHEY and CDR2 SMNVEV (reference sequence). CDR3 size: 13 residues. V lost 2 bases and J lost 6, with 11 bases in between. The CDR3 here is CASSLGAGREQYV. CDR3 sequence (DNA): TGTGCCAGCAGTTTAGGGGCCGGACGCGAGCAGTACGTC.

This clonotype was detected only a few times. The gene calls are TRBV12-3 or TRBV12-4 and TRBJ2-3; the D gene is possibly TRBD2 (5 bases). The CDR3 totals 15 residues. Trimming removed 2 bases from V and 6 bases from J, with 15 bases in between. Here the CDR3 DNA reads TGTGCCAGCAGTTTATATGGGGTCCCGGGGGATACGCAGTATTTT. Amino acids: CASSLYGVPGDTQYF.

V is TRBV2 and J is TRBJ2-7, with D possibly being TRBD2 (6 bases). Trimming stripped 7 bases from V and 5 bases from J, with 18 bases between. The CDR3 loop spans 14 amino acids. CDR1 SNHLY and CDR2 FYNNEI come from the germline V gene. The CDR3 DNA reads TGTGCCAGCAAGGGACGGGAGCCCCTAAACGAGCAGTACTTC. It codes for CASKGREPLNEQYF.

This chain links TRBV4-1 with TRBJ2-2; no reliable D call. Trimming cost V 0 bases and J 7 bases, with 12 bases left between them. The CDR3 has 15 residues. CDR1 is MGHRA, CDR2 YSYEKL, per germline. For the CDR3, the DNA is TGCGCCAGCAGCCAAGAGAGCCTACTGAACGGGGAGCTGTTTTTT. Translation gives CASSQESLLNGELFF.

This clonotype showed up just a few times. CDR3 region: CASSTLPGGEFF. As DNA, the CDR3 is TGTGCCAGCAGTACCCTCCCAGGGGGCGAGTTCTTC. This chain uses TRBV27 with TRBJ2-1; 8 bases match TRBD1. Germline V gene sequence: CDR1 MNHEY, CDR2 SMNVEV (reference sequence). The CDR3 totals 12 residues. With V trimmed by 5 bases and J by 14 bases, 8 bases remained unmatched.

This clonotype was found a few times. The chain joins TRBV27 to TRBJ2-3; 9 nucleotides align to TRBD2. Trimming cost V 5 bases and J 0 bases; bases outside gene matches: 6. This CDR3 comprises 16 residues. Germline CDR1 and CDR2: MNHEY and SMNVEV (reference sequence). The CDR3 coding sequence is TGTGCCAGCAGTCCCCTAGCGGGGCCCAGCACAGATACGCAGTATTTT. Translated: CASSPLAGPSTDTQYF.

This clonotype was picked up a small number of times. The chain uses TRBV19 and TRBJ1-1; no definite D call. This CDR3 has 14 residues. CDR1 is LNHDA and CDR2 is SQIVND in the germline V gene (reference sequence). Trimming removed 4 bases at V and 1 base at J, with 10 bases between. CDR3 protein: CASSTLDQNTEAFF. The CDR3 DNA reads TGTGCCAGTAGTACTTTAGACCAGAACACTGAAGCTTTCTTT. Full variable domain (remainder filled in from reference TRBV19 and TRBJ1-1): DGGITQSPKYLFRKEGQNVTLSCEQNLNHDAMYWYRQDPGQGLRLIYYSQIVNDFQKGDIAEGYSVSREKKESFPLTVTSAQKNPTAFYLCASSTLDQNTEAFFGQGTRLTVV.

This rearrangement joins TRBV5-6 to TRBJ2-5; possible D gene TRBD1, 6 bases. The CDR3 extends over 17 amino acids. The V end lost 0 bases, the J end lost 2 bases, and 17 bases lay between the germline ends. Germline V gene data show CDR1 as SGHDT and CDR2 as YYEEEE. The CDR3 sequence is CASSLARGGFLQETQYF. The CDR3 nucleotides read TGTGCCAGCAGCTTGGCAAGAGGGGGATTTCTTCAAGAGACCCAGTACTTC.

J is TRBJ2-3 and V is TRBV6-5; TRBD1 might be the D (5 bases). This CDR3 is built from 15 residues. The V end was cut by 0 bases, the J end by 8 bases, with 15 bases between. Germline assignment: CDR1 MNHEY and CDR2 SVGAGI. The CDR3, as DNA: TGTGCCAGCAGTTACTCGGGGCAGGCCGGTGGTACGCAGTATTTT. Protein product: CASSYSGQAGGTQYF.

There are a few counts of this clonotype. The rearrangement joins TRBV6-1 to TRBJ1-5, with 10 bases matching TRBD1. CDR3 length equals 16 residues. CDR1 MNHNS and CDR2 SASEGT come from the germline V gene. Losses at the gene ends were 6 bases for V and 0 bases for J; bases not matched to a gene: 5. The CDR3 region is CASRFGTGDSNQPQHF. In DNA, the CDR3 is TGTGCCAGCAGATTTGGGACAGGGGATAGCAATCAGCCCCAGCATTTT.

Here the CDR3 reads CASSGTSPRAYEQYF. The CDR3 nucleotides are TGTGCCAGCAGTGGTACTTCTCCGAGAGCCTACGAGCAGTACTTC. The rearrangement joins TRBV2 to TRBJ2-7; the D is unclear. The CDR3 totals 15 residues. Looked up from germline, CDR1 is SNHLY and CDR2 is FYNNEI. V was shortened by 4 bases and J by 2 bases, with 15 bases between the two germline ends.

The table lists this clonotype with a few counts. The rearrangement uses TRBV6-6 and TRBJ1-6, with D unclear. CDR1 MNHNY and CDR2 SVGAGI come from the germline V gene (reference sequence). V shed 2 bases and J shed 5 bases, with 7 bases lying between them. This CDR3 is built from 14 residues. This CDR3 reads CASSYLSDNSPLHF. The CDR3 DNA follows: TGTGCCAGCAGTTACCTGTCGGATAATTCACCCCTCCACTTT.

The V call is TRBV2, the J call TRBJ2-1; D is undetermined. This CDR3 spans 16 amino acids. Germline V gene sequence: CDR1 SNHLY, CDR2 FYNNEI. V was pared by 4 bases and J by 0 bases, with 13 bases between. The CDR3 spells CASSVTQASSYNEQFF. The CDR3 DNA reads TGTGCCAGCAGTGTCACCCAGGCGAGCTCCTACAATGAGCAGTTCTTC.

In this sample, this clonotype turned up a few times. The chain carries TRBV27 and TRBJ2-1; 10 bases align to TRBD2. The ends lost 5 bases at V and 6 bases at J; junction bases unmatched: 7. The CDR3 covers 15 residues. Germline assignment: CDR1 MNHEY and CDR2 SMNVEV (reference sequence). The CDR3 reads CASSVVAGGINEQFF. DNA for the CDR3: TGTGCCAGCAGTGTCGTAGCGGGGGGTATCAATGAGCAGTTCTTC.

This sequence joins TRBV7-9 and TRBJ1-2; 7 nucleotides line up with TRBD1. The length of the CDR3 is 14 residues. CDR1 is SEHNR, CDR2 FQNEAQ, per germline (reference sequence). Trimming took 1 base from V and 6 from J; bases not matched to a gene: 5. The CDR3: CASSLVDRVNGYTF. In DNA, the CDR3 is TGTGCCAGCAGCTTAGTAGACAGGGTTAATGGCTACACCTTC. The full variable domain, rest sourced from reference TRBV7-9 and TRBJ1-2, is DTGVSQNPRHKITKRGQNVTFRCDPISEHNRLYWYRQTLGQGPEFLTYFQNEAQLEKSRLLSDRFSAERPKGSFSTLEIQRTEQGDSAMYLCASSLVDRVNGYTFGSGTRLTVV.

This chain connects TRBV7-9 to TRBJ1-5; maybe TRBD1 (6 bases). CDR1 and CDR2 (germline): SEHNR, FQNEAQ (reference sequence). There are 17 residues in the CDR3. Trimming removed 1 base at V and 7 bases at J, with 20 bases between. This CDR3 reads CASSLGTRGGIDQPQHF. CDR3 nucleotides: TGTGCCAGCAGCTTAGGGACTCGGGGGGGCATCGACCAGCCCCAGCATTTT.

J is TRBJ1-1 and V is TRBV6-5, with 8 bases lining up with TRBD1. The CDR3 loop spans 13 amino acids. Germline trimming cut 0 bases from V and 11 bases from J; bases unmatched to any gene: 5. The germline CDR1 and CDR2 sequences are MNHEY and SVGAGI. The CDR3 region has the DNA TGTGCCAGCAGTTACTCTACGACAGGGGAGGCTTTCTTT. Translating it yields CASSYSTTGEAFF.

The chain combines TRBV6-6 with TRBJ2-1; possible D gene TRBD2, 6 bases. V lost 7 bases and J lost 9, with 10 bases in between. In germline, CDR1 is MNHNY, CDR2 SVGAGI (reference sequence). The CDR3 covers 11 residues. CDR3 nucleotide sequence: TGTGCCAGCACCCGGACTACTGAGCAGTTCTTC. This encodes CASTRTTEQFF.

This clonotype was counted only a few times. The rearrangement joins TRBV23-1 to TRBJ2-4; tentatively, D is TRBD1 (5 bases). TRBV23-1 is marked as an open reading frame, function uncertain. V was clipped by 2 bases and J by 5 bases, with 10 bases between them. This CDR3 contains 14 residues. CDR3 sequence (DNA): TGCGCCAGCAGTCAACGGACACCCGAAAACATTCAGTACTTC. Translated: CASSQRTPENIQYF.

The CDR3 region is CASSLEGPQINYGYTF. Written as DNA, the CDR3 is TGTGCCAGCAGCTTGGAGGGTCCCCAGATTAACTATGGCTACACCTTC. This chain joins TRBV5-5 and TRBJ1-2; no clear D gene. CDR3 length: 16 residues. V lost 0 bases and J lost 1, with 13 bases in between. Germline CDR1 is SGHKS and CDR2 is YYEKEE (reference sequence).